One and the same sample provided the 32 T cell receptor beta chains below, sequenced in a study of CD8 T cells in Susac syndrome. The RNA input was about 0.45 to 1 ug, and it was reverse transcribed with random hexamers. A single record per CDR3 protein comes from TCRdb applying MiXCR to the immunoSEQ multiplex PCR reads. Among 150,000 to 200,000 distinct CDR3 sequences listed, about 96% were seen once. The sequenced sample consisted of CD4+ T cells from PBMCs. These receptors were collected from a human donor with multiple sclerosis.

The chain couples TRBV27 to TRBJ1-2; D is perhaps TRBD1 (6 bases). The germline CDR1 and CDR2 sequences are MNHEY and SMNVEV (reference sequence). V shed 5 bases and J shed 4 bases, with 17 bases lying between them. This CDR3 contains 15 residues. The CDR3 reads CASSPRQGSFYGYTF. CDR3 nucleotide sequence: TGTGCCAGCAGTCCGCGGCAGGGGTCTTTCTATGGCTACACCTTC.

The genes are TRBV30 and TRBJ1-5, with TRBD1 as a possible D gene (6 bases). The V end lost 8 bases, the J end lost 3 bases, and 17 bases lay between the germline ends. This CDR3 contains 14 residues. Germline lookup yields CDR1 GTSNPN and CDR2 SVGIG (reference sequence). The CDR3 sequence is CAEGGSAFNQPQHF. The CDR3, as DNA: TGTGCCGAGGGGGGTTCAGCCTTCAATCAGCCCCAGCATTTT.

The V gene is TRBV30, the J gene TRBJ1-1; D ambiguous. V lost 4 bases to trimming and J lost 7 bases, with 10 bases between them. The V gene's germline CDR1 is GTSNPN and CDR2 SVGIG (reference sequence). CDR3 size: 11 residues. Here the CDR3 DNA reads TGTGCCTGGAACCCGGGATTTGAAGCTTTCTTT. Amino acid sequence: CAWNPGFEAFF.

J is TRBJ1-1 and V is TRBV6-6; no definite D call. CDR3 size: 13 residues. Germline CDR1 reads MNHNY; CDR2 reads SVGAGI (reference sequence). The germline V and J ends were trimmed by 4 bases and 0 bases, with 6 bases remaining between them. CDR3 in amino acids: CASSSAMNTEAFF. DNA of the CDR3: TGTGCCAGCAGTTCGGCAATGAACACTGAAGCTTTCTTT.

V gene TRBV5-6 combines with J gene TRBJ2-7; 8 nucleotides match TRBD1. Germline CDR1 reads SGHDT; CDR2 reads YYEEEE. Trimming cost V 3 bases and J 2 bases; bases outside gene matches: 10. CDR3 size: 16 residues. In DNA form, the CDR3 reads TGTGCCAGCAGCTCCGTTGAGACAGGGGAAACCTACGAGCAGTACTTC. Encoded protein: CASSSVETGETYEQYF.

The rearrangement joins TRBV5-1 to TRBJ1-1; 8 nucleotides match TRBD1. This CDR3 is 16 amino acids long. V lost 0 bases, J lost 3 bases, and 7 bases stayed unmatched. CDR1 is SGHRS and CDR2 is YFSETQ in the germline V gene. CDR3 in amino acids: CASSLVAGGADTEAFF. CDR3 nucleotide sequence: TGCGCCAGCAGCTTGGTGGCAGGGGGCGCGGACACTGAAGCTTTCTTT.

The chain links TRBV29-1 to TRBJ1-5; the D gene is possibly TRBD1 (6 bases). The V gene lost 7 bases and the J gene lost 3 bases, with 13 bases spanning the gap. This CDR3 comprises 13 residues. CDR1 SQVTM and CDR2 ANQGSEA come from the germline V gene. This CDR3 reads CSAKQGDNQPQHF. As DNA, the CDR3 is TGCAGCGCAAAACAGGGAGACAATCAGCCCCAGCATTTT. Complete variable domain (other parts from reference TRBV29-1 and TRBJ1-5): SAVISQKPSRDICQRGTSLTIQCQVDSQVTMMFWYRQQPGQSLTLIATANQGSEATYESGFVIDKFPISRPNLTFSTLTVSNMSPEDSSIYLCSAKQGDNQPQHFGDGTRLSIL.

The V and J genes are TRBV3-1 and TRBJ2-5; D is unclear. Trimming shortened V by 3 bases and J by 7 bases, and 15 bases separated the two germline ends. Per the germline V gene, CDR1 is LGHDT and CDR2 is YNNKEL (reference sequence). CDR3 size: 14 residues. CDR3 in DNA: TGTGCCAGCAGCCATACCTCTATGTTTGGGACCCAGTACTTC. Its protein product is CASSHTSMFGTQYF.

This clonotype has only one observation. The rearrangement uses TRBV5-1 and TRBJ1-1; the D is unclear. CDR3 size: 12 residues. The V gene lost 4 bases and the J gene lost 5 bases, with 9 bases spanning the gap. Germline values: CDR1 SGHRS, CDR2 YFSETQ. The CDR3 spells CASSPGQTEAFF. As DNA, the CDR3 is TGCGCCAGCAGCCCTGGTCAAACTGAAGCTTTCTTT.

The J gene is TRBJ1-5, the V gene TRBV20-1, with D unclear. Germline-derived CDR1 and CDR2 are DFQATT and SNEGSKA (reference sequence). The CDR3 is 13 residues long. Trimming left V 4 bases short and J 4 bases short, with 11 bases between. The DNA of the CDR3 is TGCAGTGCTACTAGTGGAGGAAATCAGCCCCAGCATTTT. It codes for CSATSGGNQPQHF.

The J gene is TRBJ1-2, the V gene TRBV3-1; 9 bases line up with TRBD1. Germline CDR1 and CDR2: LGHDT and YNNKEL (reference sequence). The CDR3 consists of 14 residues. Trimming took 3 bases from V and 8 from J; bases not matched to a gene: 7. This CDR3 reads CASSHLGQGSGYTF. DNA of the CDR3: TGTGCCAGCAGCCATTTGGGACAGGGAAGCGGCTACACCTTC.

The rearrangement joins TRBV12-3 or TRBV12-4 to TRBJ2-5; 7 positions agree with TRBD1. V shed 6 bases, J shed 7 bases, and the junction held 11 bases outside the gene matches. The CDR3 extends over 14 amino acids. CDR3 DNA: TGTGCCAGCAGCCCCGGACAGGCCGTGGGGACCCAGTACTTC. This gives the protein CASSPGQAVGTQYF.

The J gene is TRBJ2-5, the V gene TRBV20-1; tentative D call: TRBD1 (5 bases). CDR3 length: 14 amino acids. Trimming shortened V by 6 bases and J by 7 bases, and 21 bases separated the two germline ends. Germline V lookup: CDR1 DFQATT, CDR2 SNEGSKA (reference sequence). This CDR3 reads CSAPTTPGMGTQYF. CDR3 coding DNA: TGCAGTGCGCCAACAACCCCAGGGATGGGGACCCAGTACTTC.

The V and J genes are TRBV27 and TRBJ1-2, with 9 bases aligning to TRBD1. The CDR3 is 15 amino acids. Unmatched junction bases numbered 9, after V lost 3 bases and J lost 7 bases. Germline V lookup: CDR1 MNHEY, CDR2 SMNVEV (reference sequence). The CDR3 reads CASSLSGTGMRGYTF. The CDR3 region has the DNA TGTGCCAGCAGTTTGTCCGGGACAGGGATGCGTGGCTACACCTTC.

The chain joins TRBV11-2 to TRBJ1-4; TRBD1 agrees at 8 bases. The CDR3 has 17 amino acids. V lost 2 bases, J lost 6 bases, and 11 bases stayed unmatched. Germline CDR1 is SGHAT and CDR2 is FQNNGV. DNA of the CDR3: TGTGCCAGCAGCTTAAGGGGGCCGGACAGGGATCATGAAAAACTGTTTTTT. Translating gives CASSLRGPDRDHEKLFF. Full variable domain (rest looked up from reference TRBV11-2 and TRBJ1-4): EAGVAQSPRYKIIEKRQSVAFWCNPISGHATLYWYQQILGQGPKLLIQFQNNGVVDDSQLPKDRFSAERLKGVDSTLKIQPAKLEDSAVYLCASSLRGPDRDHEKLFFGSGTQLSVL.

The gene calls are TRBV29-1 and TRBJ2-7; D remains unclear. Trimming left V 4 bases short and J 2 bases short, with 9 bases between. CDR1 and CDR2 from the germline V gene are SQVTM and ANQGSEA. The CDR3 is made up of 12 amino acids. The CDR3 spells CSVVSSTYEQYF. CDR3 DNA: TGCAGCGTTGTTTCGTCTACCTACGAGCAGTACTTC.

The chain recombines TRBV7-9 with TRBJ2-5; D is unresolved. This CDR3 is 13 amino acids long. The germline V gene encodes CDR1 SEHNR and CDR2 FQNEAQ (reference sequence). Trimming took 4 bases from V and 5 from J, leaving 11 bases between them. CDR3 DNA sequence: TGTGCCAGCAGCTCCCGGAGTCACGAGACCCAGTACTTC. It codes for CASSSRSHETQYF.

V gene TRBV20-1 combines with J gene TRBJ2-1; TRBD2 might be the D (5 bases). The ends were cut back, 3 bases at V and 0 bases at J, with 12 bases in the middle. The CDR3 spans 15 residues. Germline CDR1 DFQATT, CDR2 SNEGSKA (reference sequence). CDR3 DNA: TGCAGTGCTAGCGCGGACTGGAGCTCCTACAATGAGCAGTTCTTC. Its protein product is CSASADWSSYNEQFF.

The rearrangement links TRBV30 to TRBJ1-1, with 10 bases that match TRBD1. Germline CDR1 GTSNPN, CDR2 SVGIG (reference sequence). The junction had 1 base not matched to a gene; V was cut back by 3 bases and J by 3 bases. The CDR3 runs 13 residues. The CDR3 spells CAWRGTGDTEAFF. The DNA for the CDR3 is TGTGCCTGGAGGGGGACAGGGGACACTGAAGCTTTCTTT.

This chain links TRBV24-1 with TRBJ2-5, with TRBD2 identical over 10 bases. Germline-derived CDR1 and CDR2 are KGHDR and SFDVKD. V trimming: 7 bases; J trimming: 5 bases; junction bases outside the gene matches: 9. This CDR3 has 15 amino acids. The CDR3 DNA is TGTGCCACCAGCGTAGCTAGCGGGAGCGCGGAGACCCAGTACTTC. Protein sequence: CATSVASGSAETQYF.

The V gene is TRBV9, the J gene TRBJ1-6; the D gene is possibly TRBD1 (5 bases). Between the trimmed V and J ends, which lost 4 bases and 0 bases, there was a span of 14 bases. This CDR3 has 17 amino acids. CDR1 and CDR2 (germline): SGDLS, YYNGEE. The CDR3 nucleotides are TGTGCCAGCAGCATCACGGGGACCTCCTCCTATAATTCACCCCTCCACTTT. This codes for CASSITGTSSYNSPLHF.

This clonotype was observed a handful of times. The chain recombines TRBV18 with TRBJ1-2; D uncertain. CDR1 and CDR2 from the germline V gene are KGHSH and LQKENI. V was shortened by 3 bases and J by 3 bases, with 5 bases between the two germline ends. This CDR3 region has 12 residues. This CDR3 is CASSPKDYGYTF. The DNA of the CDR3 is TGTGCCAGCTCACCCAAGGACTATGGCTACACCTTC.

The chain has TRBV10-1 and TRBJ2-3; TRBD1 matches 7 bases. V gave up 6 bases and J gave up 2 bases; unmatched junction bases: 11. Germline V gene sequence: CDR1 WNHNN, CDR2 SYGVQD (reference sequence). The CDR3 is made up of 16 amino acids. The CDR3 region has the DNA TGCGCCAGCAGCGCCTCGGGACAGAGGAACACAGATACGCAGTATTTT. It is translated as CASSASGQRNTDTQYF.

CDR3 in DNA: TGCAGTGCTAGCCGGGGGGGCGGAGATACGCAGTATTTT. Protein: CSASRGGGDTQYF. The J gene is TRBJ2-3, the V gene TRBV20-1, with 8 bases identical to TRBD2. CDR1 is DFQATT, CDR2 SNEGSKA, per germline (reference sequence). This CDR3 has 13 amino acids. V lost 3 bases and J lost 5; bases outside the gene matches: 4.

J is TRBJ2-2 and V is TRBV24-1; the D gene is possibly TRBD2 (7 bases). The CDR3 is 14 amino acids. V shed 5 bases and J shed 5 bases, with 11 bases lying between them. Germline-derived CDR1 and CDR2 are KGHDR and SFDVKD. The CDR3 nucleotides are TGTGCCACCAGTGTACAGGGAGGGACCGGGGAGCTGTTTTTT. This gives the protein CATSVQGGTGELFF.

The chain is built from TRBV6-6 and TRBJ2-2; D ambiguous. The CDR3 runs to 11 residues. Germline CDR1 reads MNHNY; CDR2 reads SVGAGI (reference sequence). The ends were cut back, 4 bases at V and 8 bases at J, with 5 bases in the middle. For the CDR3, the DNA is TGTGCCAGCAGTTCGAGAGGGGAGCTGTTTTTT. Translated: CASSSRGELFF.

V usage is TRBV27 and J usage is TRBJ2-7; 7 nucleotides match TRBD1. Germline V gives CDR1 MNHEY, CDR2 SMNVEV (reference sequence). V shed 2 bases, J shed 3 bases, and the junction held 10 bases outside the gene matches. This CDR3 contains 16 residues. CDR3 in DNA: TGTGCCAGCAGTTTAACACCCGACAGGGTGGGCTACGAGCAGTACTTC. Translating it yields CASSLTPDRVGYEQYF.

The rearrangement links TRBV20-1 to TRBJ2-7; unclear D gene. Germline V gives CDR1 DFQATT, CDR2 SNEGSKA (reference sequence). The V end lost 5 bases, the J end lost 6 bases, and 11 bases lay between the germline ends. CDR3 size: 11 residues. CDR3 amino acids: CSAGSRGEQYF. The CDR3 nucleotides are TGCAGTGCTGGAAGTAGAGGCGAGCAGTACTTC.

J is TRBJ1-4 and V is TRBV24-1, with 9 nucleotides matching TRBD1. The length of the CDR3 is 15 residues. The trim removed 3 bases at V and 6 bases at J, leaving 4 bases unmatched. Per germline, CDR1 KGHDR and CDR2 SFDVKD. CDR3 amino acids: CATSDGDREDEKLFF. CDR3 sequence (DNA): TGTGCCACCAGTGATGGGGACAGGGAGGATGAAAAACTGTTTTTT.

The chain uses TRBV29-1 and TRBJ2-7; 10 nucleotides line up with TRBD1. Per germline, CDR1 SQVTM and CDR2 ANQGSEA. V dropped 6 bases and J dropped 6; count of bases not matched to a gene: 8. The CDR3 sequence is 13 residues long. CDR3 residues: CSVRTGGVGEQYF. The CDR3 nucleotides are TGCAGCGTCAGGACAGGGGGTGTCGGCGAGCAGTACTTC.

The chain carries TRBV29-1 and TRBJ2-2; 7 bases align to TRBD1. This CDR3 has 15 amino acids. Germline assignment: CDR1 SQVTM and CDR2 ANQGSEA. V lost 4 bases, J lost 1 base, and 6 bases stayed unmatched. The CDR3 sequence is CSVAERTGNTGELFF. The CDR3 region has the DNA TGCAGCGTTGCTGAGCGGACAGGGAACACCGGGGAGCTGTTTTTT.

V gene TRBV2 combines with J gene TRBJ2-7; 10 bases are a match to TRBD1. This CDR3 is 14 amino acids long. Trimming took 1 base from V and 5 from J; bases not matched to a gene: 2. Germline CDR1 and CDR2: SNHLY and FYNNEI. CDR3 sequence reads: CASSEGQGANEQYF. CDR3 nucleotides: TGTGCCAGCAGTGAAGGACAGGGGGCGAACGAGCAGTACTTC.